What follows are 5 T cell receptor beta chains derived from one specimen sequenced in a study of Tregs in tolerant kidney transplant recipients. Sequencing was performed with immunoSEQ multiplex PCR; in TCRdb, only in-frame clones are kept and a portion is missing. The sample shows 70,000 to 95,000 clones, approximately 90% of them seen only once. The sequencing here drew on Tregs from blood, taken before the transplant. These receptors all stem from a human donor who received a combined kidney and bone marrow transplant.

This clone appeared once. The gene calls are TRBV11-2 and TRBJ1-2; D remains ambiguous. The CDR3 totals 15 residues. V was pared by 3 bases and J by 2 bases, with 13 bases between. Germline lookup yields CDR1 SGHAT and CDR2 FQNNGV. The CDR3 region is CASSFKGGSNYGYTF. In nucleotides, the CDR3 is TGTGCCAGCAGCTTCAAGGGCGGATCAAACTATGGCTACACCTTC.

The chain recombines TRBV5-1 with TRBJ1-1, with D uncertain. CDR1 and CDR2 from the germline V gene are SGHRS and YFSETQ. There are 14 residues in the CDR3. Trimming stripped 2 bases from V and 2 bases from J, with 10 bases between. The chain's CDR3 is CASSFKGGNTEAFF. In DNA form, the CDR3 reads TGCGCCAGCAGCTTCAAGGGTGGTAACACTGAAGCTTTCTTT. Combining the CDR3 with reference TRBV5-1 and TRBJ1-1 gives the whole variable domain KAGVTQTPRYLIKTRGQQVTLSCSPISGHRSVSWYQQTPGQGLQFLFEYFSETQRNKGNFPGRFSGRQFSNSRSEMNVSTLELGDSALYLCASSFKGGNTEAFFGQGTRLTVV.

The chain combines TRBV7-2 with TRBJ2-1, with 11 nucleotides matching TRBD2. The CDR3 extends over 16 amino acids. Germline V gene data show CDR1 as SGHTA and CDR2 as FQGNSA. Trimming removed 6 bases from V and 10 bases from J; junction bases left unmatched: 14. CDR3 amino acids: CASRPELAGGPREQFF. The DNA for the CDR3 is TGTGCCAGCAGACCGGAGCTAGCGGGAGGCCCTAGGGAGCAGTTCTTC.

The chain is built from TRBV19 and TRBJ2-5; tentative D call: TRBD2 (6 bases). CDR3 length: 14 amino acids. Germline-derived CDR1 and CDR2 are LNHDA and SQIVND (reference sequence). The V gene lost 3 bases and the J gene lost 1 base, with 9 bases spanning the gap. The CDR3 is CASSIGGSQETQYF. For the CDR3, the DNA is TGTGCCAGTAGTATTGGAGGGTCCCAAGAGACCCAGTACTTC. Full variable domain (missing parts from reference TRBV19 and TRBJ2-5): DGGITQSPKYLFRKEGQNVTLSCEQNLNHDAMYWYRQDPGQGLRLIYYSQIVNDFQKGDIAEGYSVSREKKESFPLTVTSAQKNPTAFYLCASSIGGSQETQYFGPGTRLLVL.

The V call is TRBV7-9, the J call TRBJ1-1, with TRBD1 as a possible D gene (5 bases). From germline, CDR1 is SEHNR and CDR2 FQNEAQ (reference sequence). The V end was cut by 4 bases, the J end by 4 bases, with 13 bases between. This CDR3 has 14 residues. The CDR3 sequence is CASSSQARTTEAFF. Here the CDR3 DNA reads TGTGCCAGCAGCTCACAGGCTAGGACCACTGAAGCTTTCTTT.